This TCR beta chain is drawn from a study of OX40 agonist ivuxolimab in advanced cancers. The CDR3 contains 16 residues. Germline values: CDR1 SGDLS, CDR2 YYNGEE. V was cut by 3 bases and J by 0 bases, with 13 bases left in between. The table came from immunoSEQ multiplex PCR; TCRdb's copy has only in-frame clones and leaves some out. The table lists 35,000 to 40,000 clones, 86% of them singletons. Here the sequenced sample was CD4+ or CD8+ T cells sorted from blood, taken in a trial of the OX40 agonist ivuxolimab. The rearrangement joins TRBV9 to TRBJ2-1; maybe TRBD2 (7 bases). The TCR sequence derives from an adult with an advanced solid tumor such as melanoma, head and neck, liver or kidney cancer. CDR3 loop: CASSGGGQSSYNEQFF. DNA for the CDR3: TGTGCCAGCAGCGGCGGGGGCCAGAGCTCCTACAATGAGCAGTTCTTC. Drawing the rest from reference TRBV9 and TRBJ2-1, the complete variable domain is DSGVTQTPKHLITATGQRVTLRCSPRSGDLSVYWYQQSLDQGLQFLIQYYNGEERAKGNILERFSAQQFPDLHSELNLSSLELGDSALYFCASSGGGQSSYNEQFFGPGTRLTVL.